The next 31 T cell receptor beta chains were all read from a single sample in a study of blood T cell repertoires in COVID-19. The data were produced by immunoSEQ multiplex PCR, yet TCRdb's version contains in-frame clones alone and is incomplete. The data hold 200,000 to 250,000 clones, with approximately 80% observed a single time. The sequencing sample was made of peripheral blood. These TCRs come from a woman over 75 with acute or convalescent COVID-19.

This chain's CDR3 is CASSRDRENTEAFF. The CDR3 bases are TGTGCCAGCAGCCGGGACAGGGAGAACACTGAAGCTTTCTTT. The chain combines TRBV5-5 with TRBJ1-1, with TRBD1 matching 9 bases. After removal of 4 bases from V and 1 base from J, the junction contained 2 bases not matched to a gene. Germline loops: CDR1 SGHKS, CDR2 YYEKEE (reference sequence). The length of the CDR3 is 14 residues.

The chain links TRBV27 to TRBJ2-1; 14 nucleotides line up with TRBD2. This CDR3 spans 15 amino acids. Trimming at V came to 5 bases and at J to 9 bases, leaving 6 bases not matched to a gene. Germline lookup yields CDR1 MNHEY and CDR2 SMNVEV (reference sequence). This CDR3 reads CASSLGLAGVGEQFF. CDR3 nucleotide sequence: TGTGCCAGCAGTCTGGGACTAGCGGGAGTTGGTGAGCAGTTCTTC.

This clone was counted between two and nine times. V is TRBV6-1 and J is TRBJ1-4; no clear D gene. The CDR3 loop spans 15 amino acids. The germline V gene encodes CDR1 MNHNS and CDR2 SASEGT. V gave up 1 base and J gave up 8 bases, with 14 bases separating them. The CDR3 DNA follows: TGTGCCAGCAGTGAAGTGAGTGGAGGAGAAGAAAAACTGTTTTTT. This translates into CASSEVSGGEEKLFF.

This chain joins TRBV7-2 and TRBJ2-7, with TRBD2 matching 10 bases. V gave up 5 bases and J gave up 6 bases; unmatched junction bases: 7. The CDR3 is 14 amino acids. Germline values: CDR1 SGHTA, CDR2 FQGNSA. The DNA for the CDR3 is TGTGCCAGCAGCAAAGCGGGGGGGCCGGCCGAGCAGTACTTC. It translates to CASSKAGGPAEQYF.

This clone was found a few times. In nucleotides, the CDR3 is TGTGCCAGCAGTTTATCAGGGGGACGGACTGAAGCTTTCTTT. Residues: CASSLSGGRTEAFF. The rearrangement joins TRBV28 to TRBJ1-1; TRBD1 agrees at 7 bases. V trimming: 1 base; J trimming: 5 bases; junction bases outside the gene matches: 4. The CDR3 loop spans 14 amino acids. Germline V gene lookup returns CDR1 MDHEN and CDR2 SYDVKM.

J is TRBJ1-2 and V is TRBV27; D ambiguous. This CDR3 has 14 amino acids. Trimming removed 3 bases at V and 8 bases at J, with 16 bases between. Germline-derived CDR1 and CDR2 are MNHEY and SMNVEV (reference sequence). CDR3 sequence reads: CASSFSEWSGGYTF. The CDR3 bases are TGTGCCAGCAGTTTCTCAGAATGGTCGGGAGGCTACACCTTC.

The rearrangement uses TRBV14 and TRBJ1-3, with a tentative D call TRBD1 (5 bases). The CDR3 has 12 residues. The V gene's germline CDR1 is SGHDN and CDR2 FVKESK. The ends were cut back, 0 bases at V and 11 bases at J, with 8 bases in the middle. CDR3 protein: CASSQDSGPIYF. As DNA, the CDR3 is TGTGCCAGCAGCCAAGACTCAGGGCCCATATATTTT.

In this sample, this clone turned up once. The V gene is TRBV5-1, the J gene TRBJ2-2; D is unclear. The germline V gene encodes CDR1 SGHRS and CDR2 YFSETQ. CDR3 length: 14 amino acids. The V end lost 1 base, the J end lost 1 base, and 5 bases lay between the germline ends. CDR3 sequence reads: CASSLTVNTGELFF. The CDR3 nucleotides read TGCGCCAGCAGCTTGACAGTGAACACCGGGGAGCTGTTTTTT.

CDR3 sequence reads: CASSQDPRPGWNEQFF. DNA for the CDR3: TGCGCCAGCAGCCAAGATCCCCGACCCGGGTGGAATGAGCAGTTCTTC. The J gene is TRBJ2-1, the V gene TRBV4-3; the D is unclear. The ends were cut back, 0 bases at V and 7 bases at J, with 16 bases in the middle. There are 16 residues in the CDR3. CDR1 LGHNA and CDR2 YSLEER come from the germline V gene.

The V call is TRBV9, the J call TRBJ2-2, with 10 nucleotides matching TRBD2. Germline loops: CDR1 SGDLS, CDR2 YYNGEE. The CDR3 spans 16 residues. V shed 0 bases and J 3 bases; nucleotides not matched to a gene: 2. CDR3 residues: CASSVASGGDTGELFF. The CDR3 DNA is TGTGCCAGCAGCGTAGCTAGCGGGGGAGACACCGGGGAGCTGTTTTTT.

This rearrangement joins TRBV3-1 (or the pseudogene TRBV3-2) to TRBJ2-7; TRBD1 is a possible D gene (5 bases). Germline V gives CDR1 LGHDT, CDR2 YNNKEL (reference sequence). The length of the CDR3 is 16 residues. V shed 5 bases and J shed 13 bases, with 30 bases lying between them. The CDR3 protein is CASSAAPETVEVGAYF. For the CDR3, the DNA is TGTGCCAGCAGCGCTGCTCCCGAGACAGTCGAAGTAGGGGCCTACTTC.

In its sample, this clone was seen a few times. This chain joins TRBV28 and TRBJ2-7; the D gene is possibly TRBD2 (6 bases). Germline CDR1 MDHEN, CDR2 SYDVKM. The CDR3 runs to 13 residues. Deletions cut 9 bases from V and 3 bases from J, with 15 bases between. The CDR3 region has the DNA TGTGCCAGTTTTCCCGGGGGTTACTACGAGCAGTACTTC. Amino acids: CASFPGGYYEQYF.

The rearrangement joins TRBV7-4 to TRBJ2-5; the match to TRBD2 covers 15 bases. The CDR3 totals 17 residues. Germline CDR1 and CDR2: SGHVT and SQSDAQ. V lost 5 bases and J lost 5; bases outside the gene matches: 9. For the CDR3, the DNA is TGTGCCAGCAGCCCCAGGACTAGCGGGGGGGCCTCGGAGACCCAGTACTTC. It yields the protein CASSPRTSGGASETQYF.

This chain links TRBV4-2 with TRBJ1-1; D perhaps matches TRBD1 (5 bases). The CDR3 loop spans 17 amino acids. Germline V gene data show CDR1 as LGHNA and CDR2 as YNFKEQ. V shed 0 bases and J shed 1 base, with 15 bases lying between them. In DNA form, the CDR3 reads TGTGCCAGCAGCCAAGATGGTTTCGGAGGGGCGAACACTGAAGCTTTCTTT. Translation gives CASSQDGFGGANTEAFF.

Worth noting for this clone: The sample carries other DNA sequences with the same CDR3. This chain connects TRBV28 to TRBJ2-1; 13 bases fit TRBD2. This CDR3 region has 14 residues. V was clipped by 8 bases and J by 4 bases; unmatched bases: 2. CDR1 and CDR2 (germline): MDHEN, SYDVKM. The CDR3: CASRTSGRYNEQFF. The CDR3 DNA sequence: TGTGCCAGCCGGACTAGCGGGAGATACAATGAGCAGTTCTTC. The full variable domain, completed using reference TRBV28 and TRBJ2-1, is DVKVTQSSRYLVKRTGEKVFLECVQDMDHENMFWYRQDPGLGLRLIYFSYDVKMKEKGDIPEGYSVSREKKERFSLILESASTNQTSMYLCASRTSGRYNEQFFGPGTRLTVL.

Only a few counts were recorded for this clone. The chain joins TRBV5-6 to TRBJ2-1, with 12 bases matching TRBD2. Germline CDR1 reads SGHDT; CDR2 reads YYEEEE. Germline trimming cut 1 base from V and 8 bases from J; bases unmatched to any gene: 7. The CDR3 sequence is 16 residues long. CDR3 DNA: TGTGCCAGCAGCTTGAGAACTAGCGGGAGGAGGGATGAGCAGTTCTTC. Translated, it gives CASSLRTSGRRDEQFF.

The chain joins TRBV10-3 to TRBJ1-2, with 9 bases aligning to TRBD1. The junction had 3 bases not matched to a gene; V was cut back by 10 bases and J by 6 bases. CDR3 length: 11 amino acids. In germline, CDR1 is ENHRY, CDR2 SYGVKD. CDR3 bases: TGTGCCACCGGACAGGGGCATGGCTACACCTTC. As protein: CATGQGHGYTF.

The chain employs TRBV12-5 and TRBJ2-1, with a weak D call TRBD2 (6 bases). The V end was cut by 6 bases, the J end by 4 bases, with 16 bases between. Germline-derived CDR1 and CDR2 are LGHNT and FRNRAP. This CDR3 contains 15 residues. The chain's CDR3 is CASGRESGFYNEQFF. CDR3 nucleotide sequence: TGTGCTAGTGGGAGGGAAAGCGGGTTTTACAATGAGCAGTTCTTC.

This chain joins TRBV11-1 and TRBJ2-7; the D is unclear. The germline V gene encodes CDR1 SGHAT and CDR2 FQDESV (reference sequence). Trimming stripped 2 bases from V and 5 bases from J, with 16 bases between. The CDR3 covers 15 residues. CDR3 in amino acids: CASSLFRHPGNEQYF. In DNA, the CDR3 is TGTGCCAGCAGCTTATTCCGACATCCAGGAAACGAGCAGTACTTC.

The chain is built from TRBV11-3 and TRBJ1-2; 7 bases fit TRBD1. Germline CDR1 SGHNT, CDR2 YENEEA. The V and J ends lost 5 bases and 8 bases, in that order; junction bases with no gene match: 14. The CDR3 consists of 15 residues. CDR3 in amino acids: CASSRRPGQQWGYTF. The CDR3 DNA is TGTGCCAGCAGCCGCCGCCCGGGACAGCAATGGGGCTACACCTTC.

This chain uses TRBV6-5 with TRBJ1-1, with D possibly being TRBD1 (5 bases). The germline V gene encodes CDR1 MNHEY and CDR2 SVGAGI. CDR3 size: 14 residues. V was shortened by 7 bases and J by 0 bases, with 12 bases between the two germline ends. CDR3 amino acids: CASTQGPVNTEAFF. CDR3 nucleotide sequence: TGTGCCAGCACCCAGGGCCCGGTGAACACTGAAGCTTTCTTT.

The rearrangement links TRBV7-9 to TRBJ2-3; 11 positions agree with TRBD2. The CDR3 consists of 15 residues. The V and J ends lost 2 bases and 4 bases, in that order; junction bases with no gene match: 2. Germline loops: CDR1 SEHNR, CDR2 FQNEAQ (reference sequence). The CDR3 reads CASSLLAGGSDTQYF. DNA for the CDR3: TGTGCCAGCAGCTTACTAGCGGGGGGTTCAGATACGCAGTATTTT.

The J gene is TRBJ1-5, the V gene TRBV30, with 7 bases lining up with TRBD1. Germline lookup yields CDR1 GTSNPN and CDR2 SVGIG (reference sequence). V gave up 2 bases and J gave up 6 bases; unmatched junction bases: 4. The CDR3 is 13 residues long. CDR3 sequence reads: CAWSLAGGQPQHF. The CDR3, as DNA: TGTGCCTGGAGTTTGGCAGGGGGTCAGCCCCAGCATTTT.

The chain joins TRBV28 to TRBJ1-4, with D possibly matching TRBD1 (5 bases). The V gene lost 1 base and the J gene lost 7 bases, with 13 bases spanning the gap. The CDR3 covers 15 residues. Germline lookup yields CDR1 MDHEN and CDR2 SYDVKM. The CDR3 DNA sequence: TGTGCCAGCAGTTTATTTTGGGGGGAGGTTGAAAAACTGTTTTTT. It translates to CASSLFWGEVEKLFF.

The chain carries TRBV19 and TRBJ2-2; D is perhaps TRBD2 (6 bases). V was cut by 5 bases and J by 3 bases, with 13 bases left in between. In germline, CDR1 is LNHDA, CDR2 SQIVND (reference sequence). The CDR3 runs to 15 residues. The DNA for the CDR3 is TGTGCCAGTAGTGTGACCGGAGGGGACACCGGGGAGCTGTTTTTT. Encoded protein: CASSVTGGDTGELFF.

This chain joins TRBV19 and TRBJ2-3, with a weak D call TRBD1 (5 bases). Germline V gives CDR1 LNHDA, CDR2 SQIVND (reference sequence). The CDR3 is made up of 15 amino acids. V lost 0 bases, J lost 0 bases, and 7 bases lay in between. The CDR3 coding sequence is TGTGCCAGTAGTATAGATGGACATAGCACAGATACGCAGTATTTT. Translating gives CASSIDGHSTDTQYF.

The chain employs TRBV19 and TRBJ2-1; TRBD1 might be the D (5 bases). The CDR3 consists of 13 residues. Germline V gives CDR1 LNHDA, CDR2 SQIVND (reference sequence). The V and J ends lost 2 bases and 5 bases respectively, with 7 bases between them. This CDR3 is CASSIIGDNEQFF. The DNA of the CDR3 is TGTGCCAGTAGTATAATAGGGGACAATGAGCAGTTCTTC.

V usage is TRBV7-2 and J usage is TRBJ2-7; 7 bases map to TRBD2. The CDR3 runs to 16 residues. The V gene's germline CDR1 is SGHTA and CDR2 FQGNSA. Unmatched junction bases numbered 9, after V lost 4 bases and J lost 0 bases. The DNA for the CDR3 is TGTGCCAGCAGCTCGAAGGGAGGGGTAAGCTCCTACGAGCAGTACTTC. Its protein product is CASSSKGGVSSYEQYF.

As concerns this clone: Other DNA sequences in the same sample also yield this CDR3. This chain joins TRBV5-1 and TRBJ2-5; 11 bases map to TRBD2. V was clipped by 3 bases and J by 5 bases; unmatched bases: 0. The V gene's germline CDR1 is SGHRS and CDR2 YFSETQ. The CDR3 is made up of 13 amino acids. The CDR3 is CASSWTSGETQYF. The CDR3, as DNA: TGCGCCAGCAGCTGGACTAGCGGGGAGACCCAGTACTTC.

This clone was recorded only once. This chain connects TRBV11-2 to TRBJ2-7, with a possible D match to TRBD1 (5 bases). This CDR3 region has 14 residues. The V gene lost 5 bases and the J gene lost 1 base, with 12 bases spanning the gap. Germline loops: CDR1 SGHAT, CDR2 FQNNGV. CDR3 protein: CASSDTSGSYEQYF. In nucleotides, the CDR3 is TGTGCCAGCAGCGACACATCAGGGTCCTACGAGCAGTACTTC. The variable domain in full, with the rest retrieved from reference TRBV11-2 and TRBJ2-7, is EAGVAQSPRYKIIEKRQSVAFWCNPISGHATLYWYQQILGQGPKLLIQFQNNGVVDDSQLPKDRFSAERLKGVDSTLKIQPAKLEDSAVYLCASSDTSGSYEQYFGPGTRLTVT.

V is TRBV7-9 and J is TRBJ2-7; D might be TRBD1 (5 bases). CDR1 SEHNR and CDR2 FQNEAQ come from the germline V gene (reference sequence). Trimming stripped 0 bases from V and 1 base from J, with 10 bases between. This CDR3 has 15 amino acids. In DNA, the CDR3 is TGTGCCAGCAGCTTAGCGCTACCAGGGTCCTACGAGCAGTACTTC. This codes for CASSLALPGSYEQYF.